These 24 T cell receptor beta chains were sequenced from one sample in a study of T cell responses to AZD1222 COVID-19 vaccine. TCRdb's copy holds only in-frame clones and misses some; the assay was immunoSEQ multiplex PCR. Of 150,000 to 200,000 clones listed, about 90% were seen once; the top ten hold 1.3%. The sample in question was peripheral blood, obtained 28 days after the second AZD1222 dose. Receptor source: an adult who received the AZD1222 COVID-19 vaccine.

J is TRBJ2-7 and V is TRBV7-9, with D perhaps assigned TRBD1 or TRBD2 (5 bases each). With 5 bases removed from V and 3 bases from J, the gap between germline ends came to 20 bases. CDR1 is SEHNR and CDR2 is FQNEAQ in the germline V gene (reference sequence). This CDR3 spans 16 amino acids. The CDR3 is CASSPSFGGKVYEQYF. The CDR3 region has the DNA TGTGCCAGCAGCCCGAGTTTTGGGGGTAAAGTCTACGAGCAGTACTTC.

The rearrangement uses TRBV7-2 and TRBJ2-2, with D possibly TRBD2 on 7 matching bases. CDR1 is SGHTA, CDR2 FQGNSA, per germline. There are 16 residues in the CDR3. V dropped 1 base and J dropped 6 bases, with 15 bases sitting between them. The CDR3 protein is CASSLVGGAMAGELFF. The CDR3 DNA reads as TGTGCCAGCAGCTTAGTTGGGGGGGCCATGGCCGGGGAGCTGTTTTTT.

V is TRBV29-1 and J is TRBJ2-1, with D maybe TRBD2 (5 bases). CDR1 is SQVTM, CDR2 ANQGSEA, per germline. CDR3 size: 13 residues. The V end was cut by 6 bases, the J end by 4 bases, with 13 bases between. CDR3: CSVGGSGYNEQFF. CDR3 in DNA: TGCAGCGTAGGCGGGTCGGGATACAATGAGCAGTTCTTC.

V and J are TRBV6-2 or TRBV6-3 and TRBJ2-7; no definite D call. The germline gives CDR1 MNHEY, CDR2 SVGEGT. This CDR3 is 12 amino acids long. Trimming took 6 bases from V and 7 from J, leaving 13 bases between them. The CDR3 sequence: CASSHTGEEQYF. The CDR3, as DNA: TGTGCCAGCAGCCATACGGGCGAGGAGCAGTACTTC.

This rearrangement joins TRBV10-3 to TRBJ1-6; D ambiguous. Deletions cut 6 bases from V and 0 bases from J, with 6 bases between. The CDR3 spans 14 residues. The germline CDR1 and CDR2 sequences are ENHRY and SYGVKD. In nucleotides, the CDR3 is TGTGCCATCAGCCCAAGCTCCTATAATTCACCCCTCCACTTT. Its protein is CAISPSSYNSPLHF.

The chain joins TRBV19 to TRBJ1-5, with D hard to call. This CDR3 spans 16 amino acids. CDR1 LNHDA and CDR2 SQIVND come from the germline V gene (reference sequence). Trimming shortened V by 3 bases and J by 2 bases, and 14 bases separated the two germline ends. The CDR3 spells CASSIPTSGGNQPQHF. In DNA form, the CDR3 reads TGTGCCAGTAGTATTCCCACCTCCGGGGGCAATCAGCCCCAGCATTTT.

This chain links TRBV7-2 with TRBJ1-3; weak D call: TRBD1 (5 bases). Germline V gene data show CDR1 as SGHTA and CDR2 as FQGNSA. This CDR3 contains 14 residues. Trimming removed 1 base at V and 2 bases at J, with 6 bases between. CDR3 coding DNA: TGTGCCAGCAGCTTAGGGACAACTGGAAACACCATATATTTT. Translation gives CASSLGTTGNTIYF.

The chain's CDR3 is CASSEGLAGTFPTYNEQFF. CDR3 in DNA: TGTGCCAGCAGCGAGGGACTAGCGGGGACTTTTCCAACTTACAATGAGCAGTTCTTC. This chain joins TRBV9 and TRBJ2-1; 13 bases match TRBD2. The CDR3 extends over 19 amino acids. Trimming at V came to 3 bases and at J to 4 bases, leaving 13 bases not matched to a gene. Germline V gives CDR1 SGDLS, CDR2 YYNGEE.

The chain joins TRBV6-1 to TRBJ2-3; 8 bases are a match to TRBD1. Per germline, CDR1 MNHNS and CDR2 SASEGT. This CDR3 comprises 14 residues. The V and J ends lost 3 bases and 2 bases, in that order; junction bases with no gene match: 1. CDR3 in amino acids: CASSETGDTDTQYF. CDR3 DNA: TGTGCCAGCAGTGAGACAGGGGACACAGATACGCAGTATTTT.

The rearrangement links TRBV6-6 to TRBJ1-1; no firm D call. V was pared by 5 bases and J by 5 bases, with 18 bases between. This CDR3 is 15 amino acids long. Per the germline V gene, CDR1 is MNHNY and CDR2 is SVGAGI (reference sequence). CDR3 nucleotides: TGTGCCAGCAGTCCCAGGACGGATCGGTGGACTGAAGCTTTCTTT. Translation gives CASSPRTDRWTEAFF.

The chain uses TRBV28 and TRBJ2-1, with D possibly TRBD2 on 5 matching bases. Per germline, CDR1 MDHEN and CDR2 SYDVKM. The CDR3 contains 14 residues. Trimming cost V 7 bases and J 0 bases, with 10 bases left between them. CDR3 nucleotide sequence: TGTGCCAGCAAAGAGGGAAGCTCCTACAATGAGCAGTTCTTC. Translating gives CASKEGSSYNEQFF.

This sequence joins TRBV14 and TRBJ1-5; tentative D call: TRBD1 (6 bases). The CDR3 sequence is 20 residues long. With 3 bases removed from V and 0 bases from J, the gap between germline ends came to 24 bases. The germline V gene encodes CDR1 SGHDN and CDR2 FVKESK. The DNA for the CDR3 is TGTGCCAGCAGCCATATGTCCGACAGGCCCCCGCCGTATAGCAATCAGCCCCAGCATTTT. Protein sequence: CASSHMSDRPPPYSNQPQHF.

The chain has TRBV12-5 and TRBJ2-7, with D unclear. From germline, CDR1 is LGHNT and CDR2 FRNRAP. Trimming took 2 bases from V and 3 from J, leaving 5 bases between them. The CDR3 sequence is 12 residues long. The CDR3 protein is CASGLLGYEQYF. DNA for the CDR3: TGTGCTAGTGGTTTGCTCGGCTACGAGCAGTACTTC.

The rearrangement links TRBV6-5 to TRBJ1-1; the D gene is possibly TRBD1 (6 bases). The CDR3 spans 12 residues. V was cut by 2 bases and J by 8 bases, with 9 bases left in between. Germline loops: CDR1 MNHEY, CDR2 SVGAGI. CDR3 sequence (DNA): TGTGCCAGCAGTTACGGGCAGGGGGAAGCTTTCTTT. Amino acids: CASSYGQGEAFF.

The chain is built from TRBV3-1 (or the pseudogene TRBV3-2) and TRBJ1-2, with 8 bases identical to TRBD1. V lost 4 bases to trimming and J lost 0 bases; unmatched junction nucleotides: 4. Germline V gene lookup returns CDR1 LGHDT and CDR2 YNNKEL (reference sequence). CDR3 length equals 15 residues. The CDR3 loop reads CASSRGQGPNYGYTF. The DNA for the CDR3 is TGTGCCAGCAGCCGAGGACAGGGTCCTAACTATGGCTACACCTTC.

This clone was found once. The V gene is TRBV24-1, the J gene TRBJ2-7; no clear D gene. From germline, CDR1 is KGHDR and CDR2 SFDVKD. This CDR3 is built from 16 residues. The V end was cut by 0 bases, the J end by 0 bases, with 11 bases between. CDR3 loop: CATSDLRQFCSYEQYF. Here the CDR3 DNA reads TGTGCCACCAGTGATTTGCGGCAGTTCTGCTCCTACGAGCAGTACTTC.

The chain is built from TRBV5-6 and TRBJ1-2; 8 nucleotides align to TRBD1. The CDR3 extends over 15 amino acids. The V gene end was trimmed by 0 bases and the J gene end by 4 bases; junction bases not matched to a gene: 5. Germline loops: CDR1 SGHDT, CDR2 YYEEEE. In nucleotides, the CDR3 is TGTGCCAGCAGCTTGGGAGACAGGGGAGCCTATGGCTACACCTTC. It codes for CASSLGDRGAYGYTF.

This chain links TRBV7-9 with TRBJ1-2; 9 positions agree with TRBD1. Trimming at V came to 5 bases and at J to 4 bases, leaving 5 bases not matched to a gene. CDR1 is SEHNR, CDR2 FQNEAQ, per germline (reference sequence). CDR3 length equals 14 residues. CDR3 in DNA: TGTGCCAGCAGCCCGGGACAGGGAGCCTATGGCTACACCTTC. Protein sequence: CASSPGQGAYGYTF.

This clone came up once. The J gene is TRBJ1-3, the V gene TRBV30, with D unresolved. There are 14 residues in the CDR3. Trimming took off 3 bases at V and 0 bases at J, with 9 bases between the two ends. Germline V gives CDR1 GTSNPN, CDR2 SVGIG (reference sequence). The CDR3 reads CAWSPDLSGNTIYF. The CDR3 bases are TGTGCCTGGAGCCCGGACCTCTCTGGAAACACCATATATTTT.

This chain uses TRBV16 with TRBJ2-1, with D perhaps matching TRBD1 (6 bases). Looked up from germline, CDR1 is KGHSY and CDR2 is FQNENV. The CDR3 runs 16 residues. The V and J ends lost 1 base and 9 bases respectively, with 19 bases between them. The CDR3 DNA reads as TGTGCCAGCAGCCAATGGGTCACAGGGCTTGGAGGTGAGCAGTTCTTC. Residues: CASSQWVTGLGGEQFF.

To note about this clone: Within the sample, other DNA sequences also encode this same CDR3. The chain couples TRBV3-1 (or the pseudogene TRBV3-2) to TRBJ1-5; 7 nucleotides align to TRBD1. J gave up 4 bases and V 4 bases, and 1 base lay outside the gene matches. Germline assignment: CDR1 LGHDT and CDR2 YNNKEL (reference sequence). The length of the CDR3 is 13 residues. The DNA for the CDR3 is TGTGCCAGCAGCCCGACAGGGAATCAGCCCCAGCATTTT. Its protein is CASSPTGNQPQHF.

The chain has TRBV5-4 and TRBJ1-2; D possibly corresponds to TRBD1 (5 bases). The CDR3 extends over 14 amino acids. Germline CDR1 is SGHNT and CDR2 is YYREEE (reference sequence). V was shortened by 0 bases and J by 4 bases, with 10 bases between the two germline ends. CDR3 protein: CASSLGQTIYGYTF. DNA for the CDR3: TGTGCCAGCAGCTTGGGACAGACCATCTATGGCTACACCTTC.

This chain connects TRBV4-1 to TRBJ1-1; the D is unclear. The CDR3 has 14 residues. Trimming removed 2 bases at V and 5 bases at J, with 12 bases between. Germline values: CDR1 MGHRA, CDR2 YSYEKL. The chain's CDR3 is CASSQRAPGTEAFF. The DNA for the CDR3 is TGCGCCAGCAGCCAAAGGGCCCCGGGGACTGAAGCTTTCTTT.

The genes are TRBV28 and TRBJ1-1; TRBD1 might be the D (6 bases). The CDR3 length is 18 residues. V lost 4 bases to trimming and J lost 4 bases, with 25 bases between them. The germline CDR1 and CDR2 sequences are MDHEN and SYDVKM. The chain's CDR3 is CASSSPPGTGGAGTEAFF. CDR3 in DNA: TGTGCCAGCAGTTCCCCCCCGGGGACTGGGGGGGCGGGCACTGAAGCTTTCTTT.